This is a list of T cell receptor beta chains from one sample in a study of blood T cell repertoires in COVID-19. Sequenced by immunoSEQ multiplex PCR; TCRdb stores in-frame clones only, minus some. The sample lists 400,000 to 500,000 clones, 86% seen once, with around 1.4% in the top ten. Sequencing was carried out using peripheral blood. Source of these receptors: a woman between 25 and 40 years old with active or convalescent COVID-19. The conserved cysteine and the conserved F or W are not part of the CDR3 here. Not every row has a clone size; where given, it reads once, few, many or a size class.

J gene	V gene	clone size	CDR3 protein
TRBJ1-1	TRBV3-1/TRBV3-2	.	ASSQGKGMNTEAF
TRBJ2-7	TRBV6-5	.	ASSYSRGPGEQY
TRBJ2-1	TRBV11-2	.	ASSSTGSGSYNEQF
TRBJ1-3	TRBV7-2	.	ASSSGAQPGNTIY
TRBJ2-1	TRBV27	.	ASSIIPDRGLYNEQF
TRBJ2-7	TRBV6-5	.	ASSYAGLVNEQY
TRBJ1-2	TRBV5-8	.	ASSPGT
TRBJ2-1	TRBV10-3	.	AISEVRTGEAWNEQF
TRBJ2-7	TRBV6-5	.	ASSYGTPDYEQY
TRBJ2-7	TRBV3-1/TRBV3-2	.	ASSQKRISGVSYEQY
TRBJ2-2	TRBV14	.	ASSRLVTGELF
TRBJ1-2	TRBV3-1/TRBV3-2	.	ASSQEGGGGYT
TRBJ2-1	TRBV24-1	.	ATSDSRSGLYNEQF
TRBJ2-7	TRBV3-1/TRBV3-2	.	ASSQGPAYEQY
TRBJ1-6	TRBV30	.	AWSVWGATNSPLH
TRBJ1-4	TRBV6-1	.	ASSDSGFEKLF
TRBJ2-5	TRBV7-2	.	ASSLDRSGGARETQY
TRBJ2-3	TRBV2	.	ASSERAGGRTDTQY
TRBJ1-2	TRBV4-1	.	ASSQDPGLTIYGYT
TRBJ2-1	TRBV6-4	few	ASSGTSGRRNEQF
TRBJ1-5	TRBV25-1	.	ASSGGGAWPQH
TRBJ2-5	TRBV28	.	ASSPRLSVETQY
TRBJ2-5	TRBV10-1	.	ASSPDPGQGRETQY
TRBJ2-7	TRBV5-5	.	ASRRDSGTQY
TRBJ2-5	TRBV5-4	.	ASSLITSRETQY
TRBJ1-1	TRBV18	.	ASSPQGRNTEAF
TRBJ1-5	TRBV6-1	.	ASSEHVEGQPQH